The source of this T cell receptor beta chain is a study of T cell repertoires in cytomegalovirus infection. For the study at large: Public TCR beta signatures were indicative of both CMV infection and a matching HLA type.

Trimming removed 0 bases at V and 3 bases at J, with 9 bases between. The germline V gene encodes CDR1 DFQATT and CDR2 SNEGSKA (reference sequence). The CDR3 is 13 amino acids. TCRdb itself ran the reads through MiXCR, one entry per CDR3 protein. The table records approximately 130,000 distinct CDR3 sequences, 20% to 30% of them present only once. Study-level findings and limits: CMV carriers with the relevant HLA were identified by cumulative public TCR beta family frequency. Across the ex vivo response, the dominant clonotypes were HLA-C-restricted CMV-specific TCR beta clonotypes.

Turning to this clonotype: The antigen is not known.

The TCR was taken from a human donor in good health (CMV status not recorded). Some clones in this sample may be carry-over from other donors' samples. This chain connects TRBV20-1 to TRBJ2-7; D unclear. Sequencing input: PBMCs, sequenced either directly or after in vitro stimulation (not recorded which). The CDR3 reads CSARDGLNYEQYF. CDR3 nucleotide sequence: TGCAGTGCTAGAGACGGATTGAACTACGAGCAGTACTTC.